This TCR beta chain comes out of a study of OX40 agonist ivuxolimab in advanced cancers. Study background: An anti-OX40 (CD134) antibody with agonistic activity, ivuxolimab, was administered to patients. Therapy given before enrollment (anti-PD-1, anti-PD-L1 or anti-CTLA-4) was allowed, and around 40% had some. Findings and limits, study-wide: At doses 0.1 to 3.0 mg/kg, CD4+ and CD8+ clones expanded.

To note about this clone: Its antigen is currently unknown.

CDR3 length: 15 residues. With 0 bases clipped from V and 7 bases from J, the junction kept 5 bases outside the gene matches. CDR1 is LGHNA and CDR2 is YNFKEQ in the germline V gene. Collection of blood occurred at baseline, at cycle 4 day 1, and at cycle 7 day 1. TCRdb's table, derived via immunoSEQ multiplex PCR, lists solely in-frame clones and lacks some. The table records some 99,000 clones, 90% of them present only once. The TCR sequence derives from an adult with an advanced solid tumor such as melanoma, head and neck, liver or kidney cancer. Sequencing was performed on CD4+ or CD8+ T cells sorted from blood, taken in a trial of the OX40 agonist ivuxolimab. The rearrangement uses TRBV4-2 and TRBJ2-1; 8 bases are a match to TRBD1. CDR3 coding DNA: TGTGCCAGCAGCCAAGAGACAGGGGCCTGGAATGAGCAGTTCTTC. Translated: CASSQETGAWNEQFF.